These 6 T cell receptor beta chains were all obtained from the same sample, sequenced in a study of Graves' ophthalmopathy and Graves' hyperthyroidism. RNA transcripts yielded amplified TCR beta CDR3 regions. In the first round, RT-PCR was carried out with HTBI primers, and a multiplex PCR formed the second round. TCRdb ran MiXCR on the multiplex PCR reads and lists one entry per CDR3 protein. This sample carries about 39,000 distinct CDR3 sequences, roughly 49% of them seen once, and the ten largest clones take roughly 25%. Specimen: peripheral blood. These receptors came from an adult woman with stable Graves' hyperthyroidism.

This clonotype was seen ten or more times. V gene TRBV7-9 combines with J gene TRBJ1-2; no firm D call. This CDR3 is 14 amino acids long. Trimming stripped 4 bases from V and 5 bases from J, with 14 bases between. CDR1 SEHNR and CDR2 FQNEAQ come from the germline V gene (reference sequence). Here the CDR3 DNA reads TGTGCCAGCAGCTCCCTGACTGGACTTTATGGCTACACCTTC. Amino acids: CASSSLTGLYGYTF.

This clonotype was counted ten times or more. The V and J genes are TRBV5-1 and TRBJ1-2; 11 nucleotides align to TRBD1. The CDR3 extends over 15 amino acids. Germline trimming cut 4 bases from V and 7 bases from J; bases unmatched to any gene: 9. CDR1 SGHRS and CDR2 YFSETQ come from the germline V gene. The CDR3 DNA reads as TGCGCCAGCAGCCAACCCGGGACAGGGGGTTTTGGCTACACCTTC. Translated, it gives CASSQPGTGGFGYTF.

In the case of this clonotype: The junction departs from germline at one end; a sequencing error may be responsible. The gene calls are TRBV9 and TRBJ1-6; 7 positions agree with TRBD1. The CDR3 covers 15 residues. Germline lookup yields CDR1 SGDLS and CDR2 YYNGEE. CDR3 DNA: TGCGCCAGCAGCTTGTCAGGGGGTTCTAATTCACCCCTCCACTTT. Translated, it gives CASSLSGGSNSPLHF.

This chain joins TRBV7-9 and TRBJ1-1; D remains unclear. CDR3 length: 12 amino acids. Germline V lookup: CDR1 SEHNR, CDR2 FQNEAQ (reference sequence). V was shortened by 2 bases and J by 3 bases, with 4 bases between the two germline ends. CDR3 nucleotide sequence: TGTGCCAGCAGCTTACTCTACACTGAAGCTTTCTTT. This codes for CASSLLYTEAFF.

V is TRBV5-1 and J is TRBJ2-6, with 9 bases aligning to TRBD1. This CDR3 comprises 16 residues. V lost 4 bases to trimming and J lost 3 bases; unmatched junction nucleotides: 5. Germline V lookup: CDR1 SGHRS, CDR2 YFSETQ. CDR3 in amino acids: CASSLSDRGGANVLTF. CDR3 nucleotides: TGCGCCAGCAGCCTCTCGGACAGGGGTGGGGCCAACGTCCTGACTTTC.

This clonotype was picked up many times. The J gene is TRBJ1-2, the V gene TRBV5-1, with a tentative D call TRBD1 (5 bases). The V and J ends lost 3 bases and 6 bases respectively, with 18 bases between them. The CDR3 loop spans 15 amino acids. CDR1 is SGHRS and CDR2 is YFSETQ in the germline V gene. The DNA of the CDR3 is TGCGCCAGCAGCTGGACCTCCGAGGGGCGGGATGGCTACACCTTC. This sequence encodes CASSWTSEGRDGYTF.